These 29 T cell receptor beta chains were sequenced from one sample in a study of T-cell memory formation after mild COVID-19. TCRdb re-called the 5' RACE reads with MiXCR, one entry per CDR3 protein. The sample holds hundreds of thousands of distinct CDR3 sequences, 24% seen once. Sequencing used PBMCs or a T cell subset sorted from them (not recorded which). Receptors were obtained from an adult woman who had mild COVID-19 (a few samples of this study predate the infection). Cell type and time point are not known.

This chain joins TRBV20-1 and TRBJ2-7; maybe TRBD2 (6 bases). V was trimmed by 0 bases and J by 0 bases, leaving 15 bases between them. The CDR3 spans 16 residues. Germline CDR1 reads DFQATT; CDR2 reads SNEGSKA (reference sequence). The CDR3 reads CSARDGSAGLSYEQYF. Written as DNA, the CDR3 is TGCAGTGCTAGAGATGGGTCGGCGGGACTCTCCTACGAGCAGTACTTC.

The chain is built from TRBV7-9 and TRBJ1-1, with D unclear. Looked up from germline, CDR1 is SEHNR and CDR2 is FQNEAQ (reference sequence). The ends were cut back, 5 bases at V and 1 base at J, with 20 bases in the middle. This CDR3 is 17 amino acids long. The CDR3 loop is CASSALGRGQKNTEAFF. The DNA for the CDR3 is TGTGCCAGCAGCGCCTTGGGGAGAGGGCAGAAGAACACTGAAGCTTTCTTT.

On this clonotype: Relative to the germline gene, one junction end is altered; a read error may explain this. This chain links TRBV7-7 with TRBJ2-7; the match to TRBD2 covers 10 bases. The CDR3 has 16 amino acids. The V gene's germline CDR1 is SSHAT and CDR2 FNYEAQ (reference sequence). CDR3 sequence reads: CASSLGGAGGPGEQYF. CDR3 coding DNA: TGTGCTAGCAGCTTAGGTGGAGCGGGAGGGCCCGGCGAGCAGTACTTC.

This clonotype was observed a few times. The chain uses TRBV5-1 and TRBJ2-1; the D gene is possibly TRBD1 (6 bases). The germline V gene encodes CDR1 SGHRS and CDR2 YFSETQ. The ends were cut back, 6 bases at V and 8 bases at J, with 18 bases in the middle. The CDR3 loop spans 14 amino acids. CDR3 coding DNA: TGCGCCAGCATCGAAGGGGGTCTAGGGCATGAGCAGTTCTTC. Its translation is CASIEGGLGHEQFF.

The chain combines TRBV7-3 with TRBJ2-3, with 10 positions matching TRBD2. The germline CDR1 and CDR2 sequences are SGHTA and FQGTGA. The CDR3 sequence is 16 residues long. V gave up 5 bases and J gave up 0 bases; unmatched junction bases: 5. The CDR3 DNA is TGTGCCAGCAGCCTCGGACTAGCGGTTAGCACAGATACGCAGTATTTT. Protein: CASSLGLAVSTDTQYF.

This clonotype occurred a few times. The chain carries TRBV20-1 and TRBJ1-1; TRBD1 matches 7 bases. Germline CDR1 is DFQATT and CDR2 is SNEGSKA (reference sequence). V was pared by 1 base and J by 6 bases, with 5 bases of the junction left unmatched. The CDR3 runs to 13 residues. The CDR3 is CSARAGQLAEAFF. The CDR3 nucleotides are TGCAGTGCTAGAGCGGGACAGTTGGCTGAAGCTTTCTTT.

The chain joins TRBV5-1 to TRBJ2-5; D remains unclear. The V gene's germline CDR1 is SGHRS and CDR2 YFSETQ. Trimming pared 2 bases from V and 5 bases from J, leaving 7 bases between. The CDR3 is 12 amino acids. The chain's CDR3 is CASSFPRETQYF. In nucleotides, the CDR3 is TGCGCCAGCAGCTTTCCTAGGGAGACCCAGTACTTC. Using reference TRBV5-1 and TRBJ2-5 for the parts outside the CDR3, the full variable domain is KAGVTQTPRYLIKTRGQQVTLSCSPISGHRSVSWYQQTPGQGLQFLFEYFSETQRNKGNFPGRFSGRQFSNSRSEMNVSTLELGDSALYLCASSFPRETQYFGPGTRLLVL.

V and J are TRBV6-5 and TRBJ1-1, with D unclear. Trimming removed 5 bases from V and 1 base from J, with 17 bases in between. This CDR3 has 16 residues. Germline values: CDR1 MNHEY, CDR2 SVGAGI. CDR3 loop: CASSRHGVGGNTEAFF. The CDR3, as DNA: TGTGCCAGCAGTCGACACGGGGTTGGCGGGAACACTGAAGCTTTCTTT.

Many counts were recorded for this clonotype. The J gene is TRBJ2-1, the V gene TRBV29-1, with D unclear. V lost 5 bases and J lost 6, with 14 bases in between. The CDR3 extends over 13 amino acids. Germline V lookup: CDR1 SQVTM, CDR2 ANQGSEA. The CDR3 sequence: CSVWSFPINEQFF. Written as DNA, the CDR3 is TGCAGCGTTTGGTCCTTTCCCATCAATGAGCAGTTCTTC.

This clonotype was seen a handful of times. The V and J genes are TRBV7-2 and TRBJ2-7; TRBD2 agrees at 7 bases. There are 16 residues in the CDR3. The V gene end was trimmed by 5 bases and the J gene end by 2 bases; junction bases not matched to a gene: 12. The germline CDR1 and CDR2 sequences are SGHTA and FQGNSA. DNA of the CDR3: TGTGCCAGCAGCCCCAAGGGCGGGAGCTACACCTACGAGCAGTACTTC. Amino acids: CASSPKGGSYTYEQYF.

CDR3 sequence reads: CASTSWSGGELFF. Here the CDR3 DNA reads TGTGCCAGCACCTCTTGGTCTGGCGGGGAGCTGTTTTTT. The V gene is TRBV7-9, the J gene TRBJ2-2; no firm D call. Trimming pared 7 bases from V and 7 bases from J, leaving 13 bases between. Germline V gene lookup returns CDR1 SEHNR and CDR2 FQNEAQ (reference sequence). The CDR3 covers 13 residues.

This clonotype came up a few times. This chain uses TRBV7-2 with TRBJ1-5; 7 bases are a match to TRBD1. Germline V gene lookup returns CDR1 SGHTA and CDR2 FQGNSA. This CDR3 contains 17 residues. V shed 2 bases and J 4 bases; nucleotides not matched to a gene: 11. The CDR3 sequence: CASSLLISGQLNQPQHF. The CDR3 coding sequence is TGTGCCAGCAGCTTACTTATCTCGGGACAGCTTAATCAGCCCCAGCATTTT.

The chain carries TRBV2 and TRBJ2-5; 12 bases match TRBD1. The CDR3 runs to 14 residues. The J segment lost 4 bases and the V segment lost 7 bases, leaving 4 bases of the junction unmatched. CDR1 SNHLY and CDR2 FYNNEI come from the germline V gene. CDR3 in DNA: TGTGCCAGCAAGCGGGACAGGGGGCCAGAGACCCAGTACTTC. Encoded protein: CASKRDRGPETQYF.

The chain is built from TRBV3-1 and TRBJ1-1, with D perhaps TRBD1 (5 bases). The CDR3 is 13 amino acids. CDR1 is LGHDT and CDR2 is YNNKEL in the germline V gene (reference sequence). V was clipped by 0 bases and J by 11 bases, with 13 bases between them. In DNA form, the CDR3 reads TGTGCCAGCAGCCAAGATAGTGGGGCGCGGGCTTTCTTT. Translation: CASSQDSGARAFF. Variable domain in full (rest from reference TRBV3-1 and TRBJ1-1): DTAVSQTPKYLVTQMGNDKSIKCEQNLGHDTMYWYKQDSKKFLKIMFSYNNKELIINETVPNRFSPKSPDKAHLNLHINSLELGDSAVYFCASSQDSGARAFFGQGTRLTVV.

This chain connects TRBV11-3 to TRBJ2-7, with D perhaps assigned TRBD1 or TRBD2 (5 bases each). The CDR3 consists of 15 residues. From germline, CDR1 is SGHNT and CDR2 YENEEA. V lost 2 bases and J 4 bases, leaving 15 bases between the germline ends. The CDR3 region has the DNA TGTGCCAGCAGCTTATCATCGCAGGGAGCGTACGAGCAGTACTTC. Encoded protein: CASSLSSQGAYEQYF.

The V and J genes are TRBV20-1 and TRBJ1-5; possibly TRBD1 for D (5 bases). The V end was cut by 5 bases, the J end by 0 bases, with 14 bases between. Per the germline V gene, CDR1 is DFQATT and CDR2 is SNEGSKA (reference sequence). The CDR3 runs 15 residues. The CDR3 DNA reads as TGCAGTGCTGGGAGCGGGGCTTATAGCAATCAGCCCCAGCATTTT. Translation gives CSAGSGAYSNQPQHF.

The chain employs TRBV20-1 and TRBJ1-1, with D hard to call. V was shortened by 5 bases and J by 1 base, with 8 bases between the two germline ends. Germline values: CDR1 DFQATT, CDR2 SNEGSKA (reference sequence). This CDR3 comprises 12 residues. The CDR3 bases are TGCAGTGCTTTCCGGTGGAACACTGAAGCTTTCTTT. It specifies CSAFRWNTEAFF.

The chain recombines TRBV5-1 with TRBJ1-1; no clear D gene. The CDR3 covers 14 residues. The V end was cut by 3 bases, the J end by 0 bases, with 9 bases between. Germline values: CDR1 SGHRS, CDR2 YFSETQ. CDR3 loop: CASSSGRLNTEAFF. In DNA, the CDR3 is TGCGCCAGCAGCTCCGGGCGGCTGAACACTGAAGCTTTCTTT. Complete variable domain (other parts from reference TRBV5-1 and TRBJ1-1): KAGVTQTPRYLIKTRGQQVTLSCSPISGHRSVSWYQQTPGQGLQFLFEYFSETQRNKGNFPGRFSGRQFSNSRSEMNVSTLELGDSALYLCASSSGRLNTEAFFGQGTRLTVV.

J is TRBJ1-1 and V is TRBV25-1; D perhaps matches TRBD1 (5 bases). Trimming cost V 3 bases and J 1 base, with 18 bases left between them. This CDR3 comprises 17 residues. Looked up from germline, CDR1 is MGHDK and CDR2 is SYGVNS. CDR3 protein: CASSDGTARRRNTEAFF. CDR3 sequence (DNA): TGTGCCAGCAGTGACGGGACCGCAAGGAGACGGAACACTGAAGCTTTCTTT.

This CDR3 is CASSSSRAGVADTQYF. Here the CDR3 DNA reads TGTGCCAGCAGTTCCAGTAGGGCGGGAGTGGCAGATACGCAGTATTTT. This sequence joins TRBV6-5 and TRBJ2-3, with 7 bases that match TRBD2. This CDR3 is built from 16 residues. Germline assignment: CDR1 MNHEY and CDR2 SVGAGI. The junction had 11 bases not matched to a gene; V was cut back by 4 bases and J by 4 bases.

The chain carries TRBV5-1 and TRBJ2-2; D is unresolved. The CDR3 sequence is 13 residues long. The germline CDR1 and CDR2 sequences are SGHRS and YFSETQ. Trimming took 4 bases from V and 7 from J, leaving 11 bases between them. CDR3 bases: TGCGCCAGCAGCGCAGGACGGCGCGGGGAGCTGTTTTTT. This encodes CASSAGRRGELFF.

This clonotype has more than one count but fewer than ten. At one of its ends the junction is not consistent with the germline gene, which may arise from a read error. The V and J genes are TRBV29-1 and TRBJ1-1; no firm D call. Germline CDR1 is SQVTM and CDR2 is ANQGSEA. This CDR3 is built from 13 residues. The CDR3 loop is CSVKIALKTEAFF. DNA for the CDR3: TGCAGCGTCAAGATTGCGCTGAAGACTGAAGCTTTCTTT.

The chain has TRBV6-5 and TRBJ1-2; D gene uncertain. V lost 6 bases, J lost 4 bases, and 18 bases lay in between. The CDR3 has 15 amino acids. Germline V gene data show CDR1 as MNHEY and CDR2 as SVGAGI. CDR3 sequence (DNA): TGTGCCAGCAGACGGGAAGGGAGCCGGGGCTATGGCTACACCTTC. Amino acids: CASRREGSRGYGYTF.

This clonotype came up once. This chain connects TRBV6-6 to TRBJ2-1; D possibly matches TRBD1 or TRBD2 (5 bases each). CDR3 size: 18 residues. Trimming stripped 0 bases from V and 2 bases from J, with 17 bases between. Germline-derived CDR1 and CDR2 are MNHNY and SVGAGI (reference sequence). The CDR3 loop reads CASSYSPRERGPYNEQFF. The CDR3 nucleotides read TGTGCCAGCAGTTACTCGCCCCGAGAAAGGGGACCCTACAATGAGCAGTTCTTC.

This clonotype has a handful of counts. The V call is TRBV5-1, the J call TRBJ1-6, with D uncertain. The CDR3 loop spans 17 amino acids. Germline V lookup: CDR1 SGHRS, CDR2 YFSETQ. The V end was cut by 0 bases, the J end by 0 bases, with 10 bases between. The CDR3 here is CASSLGPPSSYNSPLHF. The DNA for the CDR3 is TGCGCCAGCAGCTTGGGGCCTCCTAGCTCCTATAATTCACCCCTCCACTTT.

This clonotype showed up just a few times. The chain joins TRBV7-9 to TRBJ1-1, with 10 bases fitting TRBD1. The CDR3 contains 18 residues. Trimming at V came to 4 bases and at J to 0 bases, leaving 11 bases not matched to a gene. Germline loops: CDR1 SEHNR, CDR2 FQNEAQ (reference sequence). The CDR3 sequence: CASSYPPGQGGLNTEAFF. The CDR3 DNA sequence: TGTGCCAGCAGCTACCCCCCCGGACAGGGGGGTCTGAACACTGAAGCTTTCTTT.

In this sample, this clonotype turned up a few times. V usage is TRBV7-2 and J usage is TRBJ1-6, with D possibly TRBD1 on 6 matching bases. Trimming removed 7 bases from V and 8 bases from J, with 15 bases in between. The CDR3 has 14 residues. Germline V gene sequence: CDR1 SGHTA, CDR2 FQGNSA. In DNA form, the CDR3 reads TGTGCCAGCACCCCTTACAGGGTTGATTCACCCCTCCACTTT. It yields the protein CASTPYRVDSPLHF.

This clonotype occurred a few times. A much bigger clone sits one base away, suggesting this may be a read error. V and J are TRBV5-1 and TRBJ2-1; weak D call: TRBD2 (6 bases). This CDR3 is built from 16 residues. The V end was cut by 3 bases, the J end by 5 bases, with 18 bases between. Germline CDR1 and CDR2: SGHRS and YFSETQ. The CDR3 loop is CASSSVAGTRDNEQFF. CDR3 nucleotides: TGCGCCAGCAGCTCGGTGGCGGGGACCAGGGACAATGAGCAGTTCTTC.

As concerns this clonotype: Since no conserved phenylalanine or tryptophan closes the CDR3, a read error is the likely cause. It is unclear where the CDR3 begins or ends on the DNA, so no DNA is shown, and the CDR3 is as TCRdb lists it. V and J are TRBV12-3 or TRBV12-4 and TRBJ2-3; the D segment call TRBD2 is taken from the table without a DNA check. The CDR3 length equals 12 residues, ends included. CDR3 sequence reads: CASSSGTSGPQM.